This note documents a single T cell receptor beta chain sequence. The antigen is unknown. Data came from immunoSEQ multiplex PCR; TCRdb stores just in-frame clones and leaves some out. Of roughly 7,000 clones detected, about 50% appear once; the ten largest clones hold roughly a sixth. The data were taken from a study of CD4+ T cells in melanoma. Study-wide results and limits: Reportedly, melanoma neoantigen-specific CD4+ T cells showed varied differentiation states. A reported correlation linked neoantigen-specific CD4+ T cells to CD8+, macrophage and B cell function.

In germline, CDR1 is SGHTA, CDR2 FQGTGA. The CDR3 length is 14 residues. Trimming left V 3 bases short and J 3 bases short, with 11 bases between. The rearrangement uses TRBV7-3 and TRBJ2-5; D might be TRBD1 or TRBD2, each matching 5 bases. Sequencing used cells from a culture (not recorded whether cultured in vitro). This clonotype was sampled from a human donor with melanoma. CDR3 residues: CASSLNGAKETQYF. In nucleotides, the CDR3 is TGTGCCAGCAGCTTGAACGGGGCGAAAGAGACCCAGTACTTC.